This T cell receptor beta chain is drawn from a study of blood T cell repertoires in COVID-19 (dated by TCRdb to about 2020). Study-wide context: Samples covering the acute and convalescent phases of COVID-19 were provided by collaborators in the United States, Italy and Spain. The dataset comprised deeply sampled blood TCRbeta repertoires from subjects exposed to, actively infected with, or recovered from COVID-19. The sample metadata nearly always contained a de-identified subject ID, COVID-19 status, age in years and sex. Where available, HLA class I and class II types were obtained from metadata supplied by the sample provider rather than from assay-based typing. The material from the prospective study consisted of cDNA or gDNA derived from T cells, B-cell-depleted T cells, or PBMCs. Samples came from the ongoing ImmuneRACE study (first 160 participants) plus 1,254 subjects from 6 global collaborators. The repertoires were made available in a free public database intended to serve as a resource for research on the immune response to SARS-CoV-2. General study outcomes and caveats: The amount of clinical and demographic metadata varied by source and participant and was provided uncurated.

For CDR1 and CDR2, the germline V gene lists SGHTA and FQGNSA. The CDR3 spans 17 residues, from the cysteine through the phenylalanine. Only the CDR3 DNA is retained, 51 bases long and in frame from the first base. V is shortened by 1 base, J by 0 bases, and the region joining them spans 12 bases. The immunoSEQ Assay, a bias-controlled multiplex PCR, was used to amplify TCRbeta CDR3 regions from genomic DNA. On the study's bioinformatics: Within the assay, amplification of reference gene primers was used to estimate how many nucleated cells each sample contained. To quantify the absolute abundance of each unique TCRbeta CDR3 rearrangement, sequence reads were collapsed and filtered. Productive Simpson clonality was computed per sample as the square root of Simpson's diversity index over productive rearrangements. The source is immuneACCESS, and TCRdb retained only in-frame sequences with V and J called. Part of the clones is not carried over; for the studies checked, unresolved V genes explain less than half of this, and the remainder is unexplained. V, J and clone size derive from that table, while D and trimming were established from the DNA sequence. The sample records some 13,000 clones, 80% to 90% of which are singletons. The top ten constitute roughly 51% of the sample.

Whole blood was collected in K2EDTA tubes by collaborating institutions according to the institutions' own protocols. For TCRbeta analysis, collaborators shipped samples as frozen whole blood, isolated PBMCs, or DNA extracted from either of those sample types. Only one count was recorded for this clone. Its antigen is not yet known. No much larger clonotype is one base removed from it; base qualities were not supplied. Sequencing was carried out using peripheral blood. The sequence derives from a man at least 80 years old with acute or convalescent COVID-19. Here the chain combines TRBV7-2 and TRBJ2-2; the D gene is perhaps TRBD1, from 6 matching bases. The sequenced DNA is TGTGCCAGCAGCTTAGGGGGGCTCAAGGCGAACACCGGGGAGCTGTTTTTT. This codes for CASSLGGLKANTGELFF.